The 22 T cell receptor beta chains given below trace back to one sample, sequenced in a study of blood T cell repertoires in COVID-19. Sequenced by immunoSEQ multiplex PCR; TCRdb stores in-frame clones only, minus some. The table lists roughly 130,000 clones, approximately 80% of them singletons. The sequencing sample was made of peripheral blood. These receptors all stem from a woman between 65 and 79 years old with acute or convalescent COVID-19.

The rearrangement uses TRBV6-6 and TRBJ2-1, with TRBD2 matching over 13 bases. Germline V lookup: CDR1 MNHNY, CDR2 SVGAGI (reference sequence). The CDR3 is made up of 15 amino acids. The ends lost 6 bases at V and 6 bases at J; junction bases unmatched: 5. CDR3 coding DNA: TGTGCCAGCAGCCCCGGGACTAGCGGGGTCAATGAGCAGTTCTTC. Translation gives CASSPGTSGVNEQFF.

The rearrangement links TRBV6-2 or TRBV6-3 to TRBJ1-2, with D unclear. Germline CDR1 MNHEY, CDR2 SVGEGT. The CDR3 loop spans 14 amino acids. Trimming removed 0 bases at V and 8 bases at J, with 13 bases between. The CDR3 here is CASSYSPGDRGYTF. The DNA for the CDR3 is TGTGCCAGCAGTTACTCGCCAGGCGACCGCGGCTACACCTTC.

The J gene is TRBJ1-2, the V gene TRBV11-2; the match to TRBD1 covers 9 bases. The CDR3 loop spans 17 amino acids. Germline assignment: CDR1 SGHAT and CDR2 FQNNGV. J was trimmed by 2 bases and V by 2 bases; bases with no gene match: 9. CDR3 bases: TGTGCCAGCAGCTTAAGCCTTGGACAGGGGCCCAACTATGGCTACACCTTC. Its protein product is CASSLSLGQGPNYGYTF.

This chain uses TRBV7-9 with TRBJ2-3; the match to TRBD2 covers 7 bases. CDR3 length: 16 residues. The germline V gene has CDR1 SEHNR and CDR2 FQNEAQ (reference sequence). Trimming removed 1 base from V and 2 bases from J; junction bases left unmatched: 6. The CDR3 spells CASSLVLRGDTDTQYF. CDR3 bases: TGTGCCAGCAGCTTAGTCCTACGGGGGGACACAGATACGCAGTATTTT.

This chain uses TRBV7-9 with TRBJ2-3; no clear D. CDR1 and CDR2 from the germline V gene are SEHNR and FQNEAQ (reference sequence). The V gene lost 6 bases and the J gene lost 3 bases, with 4 bases spanning the gap. The CDR3 is 11 residues long. The CDR3 sequence is CASRATDTQYF. DNA of the CDR3: TGTGCCAGCAGGGCTACAGATACGCAGTATTTT. The full variable domain, completed using reference TRBV7-9 and TRBJ2-3, is DTGVSQNPRHKITKRGQNVTFRCDPISEHNRLYWYRQTLGQGPEFLTYFQNEAQLEKSRLLSDRFSAERPKGSFSTLEIQRTEQGDSAMYLCASRATDTQYFGPGTRLTVL.

CDR3 loop: CASIKQGASGYTF. In DNA, the CDR3 is TGTGCCAGTATCAAACAGGGGGCGAGTGGCTACACCTTC. This rearrangement joins TRBV19 to TRBJ1-2; 9 nucleotides agree with TRBD1. J was trimmed by 7 bases and V by 7 bases; bases with no gene match: 7. The CDR3 sequence is 13 residues long. Germline CDR1 is LNHDA and CDR2 is SQIVND (reference sequence).

This rearrangement joins TRBV5-4 to TRBJ1-1; 7 bases match TRBD1. The germline V gene has CDR1 SGHNT and CDR2 YYREEE (reference sequence). Trimming cost V 2 bases and J 1 base; bases outside gene matches: 2. The length of the CDR3 is 14 residues. CDR3 in amino acids: CASSFTGENTEAFF. Here the CDR3 DNA reads TGTGCCAGCAGCTTTACAGGGGAGAACACTGAAGCTTTCTTT.

The rearrangement uses TRBV5-1 and TRBJ1-1; a possible D gene is TRBD1 (5 bases). The germline gives CDR1 SGHRS, CDR2 YFSETQ. This CDR3 has 14 residues. Deletions cut 5 bases from V and 6 bases from J, with 17 bases between. Written as DNA, the CDR3 is TGCGCCAGCAGTCAGGGTGTTTACGGAGCTGAAGCTTTCTTT. Its protein product is CASSQGVYGAEAFF.

V usage is TRBV5-1 and J usage is TRBJ1-5, with D possibly matching TRBD1 (5 bases). Trimming stripped 6 bases from V and 3 bases from J, with 16 bases between. The CDR3 extends over 15 amino acids. Germline CDR1 reads SGHRS; CDR2 reads YFSETQ. CDR3 nucleotides: TGCGCCAGCACCATGTTCAGGGAATCCAATCAGCCCCAGCATTTT. This encodes CASTMFRESNQPQHF.

The gene calls are TRBV4-3 and TRBJ1-6; the D is unclear. The CDR3 spans 16 residues. Trimming left V 3 bases short and J 5 bases short, with 14 bases between. Germline loops: CDR1 LGHNA, CDR2 YSLEER. CDR3 region: CASSQGGRAHNSPLHF. In nucleotides, the CDR3 is TGCGCCAGCAGCCAGGGTGGGAGGGCACATAATTCACCCCTCCACTTT.

This chain joins TRBV6-2 or TRBV6-3 and TRBJ1-1; D possibly corresponds to TRBD1 (6 bases). CDR3 size: 15 residues. Trimming took off 6 bases at V and 4 bases at J, with 18 bases between the two ends. Germline loops: CDR1 MNHEY, CDR2 SVGEGT. The CDR3 nucleotides read TGTGCCAGCAGCCGCGGGGGGGCCGGGGGCACTGAAGCTTTCTTT. It codes for CASSRGGAGGTEAFF.

V is TRBV5-6 and J is TRBJ2-5; perhaps TRBD1 as D (5 bases). The CDR3 is 15 amino acids. The V end lost 4 bases, the J end lost 1 base, and 14 bases lay between the germline ends. Germline CDR1 and CDR2: SGHDT and YYEEEE. The CDR3 nucleotides are TGTGCCAGCAGCCAGGAACAGGAGTTCCAAGAGACCCAGTACTTC. Its translation is CASSQEQEFQETQYF.

This clone has just one count. CDR3 sequence: CASSSTDTQYF. The CDR3 DNA reads TGTGCCAGCAGTAGTACAGATACGCAGTATTTT. The chain combines TRBV21-1 with TRBJ2-3; TRBD2, the D gene given by the table, was not confirmed from the DNA. TRBV21-1 has pseudogene status. The CDR3 is 11 amino acids.

This clone was picked up a small number of times. The V call is TRBV27, the J call TRBJ2-7; 12 bases are a match to TRBD1. The germline V gene encodes CDR1 MNHEY and CDR2 SMNVEV (reference sequence). Unmatched junction bases numbered 3, after V lost 0 bases and J lost 6 bases. The CDR3 runs 15 residues. The CDR3 nucleotides are TGTGCCAGCAGTTTATCCGGGACAGGGGGCGGCGAGCAGTACTTC. Translating it yields CASSLSGTGGGEQYF.

This chain links TRBV5-1 with TRBJ2-2; D is perhaps TRBD2 (6 bases). The germline V gene encodes CDR1 SGHRS and CDR2 YFSETQ. V was clipped by 3 bases and J by 6 bases, with 15 bases between them. The CDR3 is 15 amino acids. CDR3 amino acids: CASSSGKAGPGELFF. In DNA form, the CDR3 reads TGCGCCAGCAGCTCGGGAAAAGCGGGCCCCGGGGAGCTGTTTTTT.

The rearrangement joins TRBV7-9 to TRBJ2-2, with 8 bases lining up with TRBD2. The CDR3 is 14 amino acids. V lost 6 bases to trimming and J lost 5 bases; unmatched junction nucleotides: 5. The germline V gene encodes CDR1 SEHNR and CDR2 FQNEAQ (reference sequence). The CDR3 sequence: CASRPSGQTGELFF. The CDR3 nucleotides are TGTGCCAGCAGGCCTAGCGGGCAGACCGGGGAGCTGTTTTTT.

CDR3 residues: CASSADRGGTEAFF. The CDR3 bases are TGTGCCAGCAGTGCGGACAGGGGGGGCACTGAAGCTTTCTTT. The chain combines TRBV25-1 with TRBJ1-1, with TRBD1 matching over 10 bases. The CDR3 spans 14 residues. Germline CDR1 MGHDK, CDR2 SYGVNS. V lost 4 bases to trimming and J lost 4 bases; unmatched junction nucleotides: 3.

This chain links TRBV9 with TRBJ2-1, with 10 bases aligning to TRBD2. CDR3 length: 15 residues. Germline V gene data show CDR1 as SGDLS and CDR2 as YYNGEE. Trimming cost V 3 bases and J 5 bases; bases outside gene matches: 5. The CDR3 coding sequence is TGTGCCAGCAGCGCCGGACTAGCGGCGAACAATGAGCAGTTCTTC. Its translation: CASSAGLAANNEQFF.

This chain links TRBV7-9 with TRBJ1-1; D possibly corresponds to TRBD1 (5 bases). This CDR3 comprises 14 residues. Deletions cut 5 bases from V and 7 bases from J, with 17 bases between. Per germline, CDR1 SEHNR and CDR2 FQNEAQ (reference sequence). The CDR3 coding sequence is TGTGCCAGCAGCCCCCTGCGGGGGTCGAGTGAAGCTTTCTTT. Amino acid sequence: CASSPLRGSSEAFF.

The chain uses TRBV5-1 and TRBJ1-3, with TRBD1 matching 7 bases. CDR1 SGHRS and CDR2 YFSETQ come from the germline V gene. The CDR3 is 15 residues long. Trimming cost V 4 bases and J 1 base; bases outside gene matches: 5. Written as DNA, the CDR3 is TGCGCCAGCAGCCCCTTGACAGGGTCTGGAAACACCATATATTTT. This translates into CASSPLTGSGNTIYF.

CDR3 bases: TGTGCCAGCAGCTTAGGAATAAGCACAGGGTGGGGTTCCGGCTACACCTTC. Translation gives CASSLGISTGWGSGYTF. The chain is built from TRBV7-8 and TRBJ1-2, with D maybe TRBD1 (6 bases). Germline assignment: CDR1 SGHVS and CDR2 FQNEAQ. V lost 1 base, J lost 8 bases, and 23 bases lay in between. The CDR3 consists of 17 residues.

V usage is TRBV5-4 and J usage is TRBJ2-5; TRBD2 agrees at 7 bases. With V trimmed by 2 bases and J by 2 bases, 3 bases remained unmatched. In germline, CDR1 is SGHNT, CDR2 YYREEE (reference sequence). There are 14 residues in the CDR3. The CDR3 here is CASSLAGPQETQYF. For the CDR3, the DNA is TGTGCCAGCAGCTTAGCGGGGCCGCAAGAGACCCAGTACTTC.